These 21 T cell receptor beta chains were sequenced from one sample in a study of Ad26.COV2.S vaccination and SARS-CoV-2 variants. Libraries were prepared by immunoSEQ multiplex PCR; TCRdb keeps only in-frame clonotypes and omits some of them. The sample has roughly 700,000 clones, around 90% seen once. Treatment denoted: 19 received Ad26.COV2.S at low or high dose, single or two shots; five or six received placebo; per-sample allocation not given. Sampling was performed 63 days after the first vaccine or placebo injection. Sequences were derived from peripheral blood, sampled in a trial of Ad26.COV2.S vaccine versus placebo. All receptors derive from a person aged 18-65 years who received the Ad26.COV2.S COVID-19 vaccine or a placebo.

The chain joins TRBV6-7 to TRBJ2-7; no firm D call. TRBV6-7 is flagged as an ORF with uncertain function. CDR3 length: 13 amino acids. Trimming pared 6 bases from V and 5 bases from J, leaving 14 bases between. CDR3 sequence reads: CASRPPPGDEQYF. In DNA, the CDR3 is TGTGCCAGCAGACCCCCCCCAGGTGACGAGCAGTACTTC.

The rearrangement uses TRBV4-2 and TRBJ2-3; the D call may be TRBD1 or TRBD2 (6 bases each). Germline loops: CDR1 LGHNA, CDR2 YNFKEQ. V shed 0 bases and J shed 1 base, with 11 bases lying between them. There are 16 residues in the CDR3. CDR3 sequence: CASSQEGGGGTDTQYF. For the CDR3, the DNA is TGTGCCAGCAGCCAAGAAGGGGGAGGCGGCACAGATACGCAGTATTTT.

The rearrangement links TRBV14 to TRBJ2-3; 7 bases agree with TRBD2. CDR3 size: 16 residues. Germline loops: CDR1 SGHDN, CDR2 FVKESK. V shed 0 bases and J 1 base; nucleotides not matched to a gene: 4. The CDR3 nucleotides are TGTGCCAGCAGCCAAGATCGCGGGAGTGGCACAGATACGCAGTATTTT. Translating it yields CASSQDRGSGTDTQYF.

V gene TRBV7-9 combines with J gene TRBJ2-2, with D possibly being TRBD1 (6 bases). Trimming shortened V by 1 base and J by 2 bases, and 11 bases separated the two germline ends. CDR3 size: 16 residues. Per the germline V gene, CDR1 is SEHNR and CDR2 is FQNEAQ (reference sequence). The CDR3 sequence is CASSLVTGINTGELFF. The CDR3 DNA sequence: TGTGCCAGCAGCTTAGTGACAGGCATTAACACCGGGGAGCTGTTTTTT. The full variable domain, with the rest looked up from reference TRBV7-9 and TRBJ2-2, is DTGVSQNPRHKITKRGQNVTFRCDPISEHNRLYWYRQTLGQGPEFLTYFQNEAQLEKSRLLSDRFSAERPKGSFSTLEIQRTEQGDSAMYLCASSLVTGINTGELFFGEGSRLTVL.

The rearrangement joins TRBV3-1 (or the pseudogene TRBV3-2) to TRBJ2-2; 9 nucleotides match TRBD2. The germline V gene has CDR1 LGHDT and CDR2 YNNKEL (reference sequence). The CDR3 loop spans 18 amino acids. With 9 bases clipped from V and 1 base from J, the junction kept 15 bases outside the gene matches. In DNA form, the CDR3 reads TGTGCCAGGGCCCCGGTACTAGCGGGTAACCAGAACACCGGGGAGCTGTTTTTT. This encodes CARAPVLAGNQNTGELFF.

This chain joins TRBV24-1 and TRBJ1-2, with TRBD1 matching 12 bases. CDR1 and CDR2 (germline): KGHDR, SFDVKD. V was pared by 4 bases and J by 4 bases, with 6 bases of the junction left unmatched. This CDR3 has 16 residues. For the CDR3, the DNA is TGTGCCACCAGTGACCCCGGGACAGGGGGCGTCTATGGCTACACCTTC. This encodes CATSDPGTGGVYGYTF.

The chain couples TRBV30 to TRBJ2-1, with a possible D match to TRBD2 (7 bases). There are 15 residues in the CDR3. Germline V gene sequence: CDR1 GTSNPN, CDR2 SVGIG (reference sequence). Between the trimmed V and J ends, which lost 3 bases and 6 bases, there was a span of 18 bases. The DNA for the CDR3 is TGTGCCTGGAGGAGGAGGGGGGGGCGAGTCAATGAGCAGTTCTTC. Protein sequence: CAWRRRGGRVNEQFF.

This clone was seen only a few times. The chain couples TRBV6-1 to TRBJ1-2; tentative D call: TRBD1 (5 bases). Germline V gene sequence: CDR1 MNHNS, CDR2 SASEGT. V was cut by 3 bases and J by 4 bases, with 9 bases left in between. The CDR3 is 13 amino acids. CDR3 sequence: CASSEGVLYGYTF. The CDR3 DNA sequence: TGTGCCAGCAGTGAGGGGGTTCTCTATGGCTACACCTTC.

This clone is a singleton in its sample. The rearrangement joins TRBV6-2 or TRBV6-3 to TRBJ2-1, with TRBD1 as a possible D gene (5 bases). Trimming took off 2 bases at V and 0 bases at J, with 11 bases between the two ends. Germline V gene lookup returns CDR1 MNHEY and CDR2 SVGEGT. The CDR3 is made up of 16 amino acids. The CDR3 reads CASSYRQRSSYNEQFF. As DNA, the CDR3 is TGTGCCAGCAGTTACAGACAGAGAAGCTCCTACAATGAGCAGTTCTTC.

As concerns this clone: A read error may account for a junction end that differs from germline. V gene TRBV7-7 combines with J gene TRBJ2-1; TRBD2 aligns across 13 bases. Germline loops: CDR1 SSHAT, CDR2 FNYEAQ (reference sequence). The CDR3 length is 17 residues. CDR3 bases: TGTGCTAGCAGCTTAGGAGGACTAGCGGGAGAGGGGGGTGAGCAGTTCTTC. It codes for CASSLGGLAGEGGEQFF. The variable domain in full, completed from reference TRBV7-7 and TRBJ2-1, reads GAGVSQSPRYKVTKRGQDVTLRCDPISSHATLYWYQQALGQGPEFLTYFNYEAQPDKSGLPSDRFSAERPEGSISTLTIQRTEQRDSAMYRCASSLGGLAGEGGEQFFGPGTRLTVL.

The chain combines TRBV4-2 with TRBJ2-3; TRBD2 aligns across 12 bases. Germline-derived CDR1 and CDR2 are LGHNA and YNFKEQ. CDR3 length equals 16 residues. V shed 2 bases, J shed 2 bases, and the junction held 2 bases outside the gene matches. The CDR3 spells CASSQLAGGLTDTQYF. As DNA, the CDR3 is TGTGCCAGCAGCCAACTAGCGGGGGGGCTCACAGATACGCAGTATTTT.

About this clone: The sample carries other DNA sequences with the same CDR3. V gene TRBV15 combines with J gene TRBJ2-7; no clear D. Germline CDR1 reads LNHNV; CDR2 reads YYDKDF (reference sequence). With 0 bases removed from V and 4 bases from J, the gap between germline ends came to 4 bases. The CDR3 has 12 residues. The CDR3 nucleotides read TGTGCCACCAGCAGAGAGGGGTACGAGCAGTACTTC. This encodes CATSREGYEQYF.

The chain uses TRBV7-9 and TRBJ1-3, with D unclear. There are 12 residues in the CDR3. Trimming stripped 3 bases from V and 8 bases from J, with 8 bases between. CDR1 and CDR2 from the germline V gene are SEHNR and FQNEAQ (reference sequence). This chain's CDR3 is CASSFSGDTIYF. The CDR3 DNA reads TGTGCCAGCAGCTTTTCGGGAGACACCATATATTTT.

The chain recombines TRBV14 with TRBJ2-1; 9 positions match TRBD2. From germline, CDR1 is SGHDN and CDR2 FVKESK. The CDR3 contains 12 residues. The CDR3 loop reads CACGGAFNEQFF. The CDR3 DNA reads TGTGCTTGCGGGGGGGCTTTTAATGAGCAGTTCTTC.

CDR3 sequence reads: CASSLIGARAFF. DNA of the CDR3: TGTGCCAGCAGCTTAATTGGGGCTAGGGCGTTTTTT. The V and J genes are TRBV11-2 and TRBJ1-4; D may be TRBD1 (5 bases). With 2 bases removed from V and 16 bases from J, the gap between germline ends came to 14 bases. The CDR3 is made up of 12 amino acids. The germline V gene has CDR1 SGHAT and CDR2 FQNNGV.

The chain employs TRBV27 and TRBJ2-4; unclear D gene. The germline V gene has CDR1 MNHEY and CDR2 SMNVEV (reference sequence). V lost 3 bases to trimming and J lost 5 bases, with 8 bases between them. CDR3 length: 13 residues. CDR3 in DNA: TGTGCCAGCAGTTTTAGGCTGGAAAACATTCAGTACTTC. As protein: CASSFRLENIQYF.

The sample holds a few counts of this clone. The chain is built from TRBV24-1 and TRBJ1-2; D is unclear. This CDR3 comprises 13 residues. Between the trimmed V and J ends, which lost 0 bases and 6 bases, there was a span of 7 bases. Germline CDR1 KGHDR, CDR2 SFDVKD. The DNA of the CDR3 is TGTGCCACCAGTGATTTGCATACGAATGGCTACACCTTC. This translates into CATSDLHTNGYTF.

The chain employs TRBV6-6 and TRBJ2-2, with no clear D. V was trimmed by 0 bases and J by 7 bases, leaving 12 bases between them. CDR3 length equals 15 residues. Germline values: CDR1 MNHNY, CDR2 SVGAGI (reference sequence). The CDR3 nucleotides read TGTGCCAGCAGTTACTCGGCCCCTCGTGGCGGGGAGCTGTTTTTT. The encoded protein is CASSYSAPRGGELFF.

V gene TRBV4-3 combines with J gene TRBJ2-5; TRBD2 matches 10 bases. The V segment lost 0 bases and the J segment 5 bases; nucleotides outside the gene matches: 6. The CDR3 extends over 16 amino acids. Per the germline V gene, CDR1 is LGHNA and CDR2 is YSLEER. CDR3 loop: CASSQEIASGGETQYF. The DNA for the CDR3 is TGCGCCAGCAGCCAAGAAATCGCTAGCGGGGGCGAGACCCAGTACTTC.

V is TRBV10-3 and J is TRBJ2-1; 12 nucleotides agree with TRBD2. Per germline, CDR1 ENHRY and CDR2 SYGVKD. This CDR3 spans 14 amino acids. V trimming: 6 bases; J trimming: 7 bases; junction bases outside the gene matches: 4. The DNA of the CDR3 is TGTGCCATCAGCTCTACTAGCGGGAGGAATGAGCAGTTCTTC. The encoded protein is CAISSTSGRNEQFF.

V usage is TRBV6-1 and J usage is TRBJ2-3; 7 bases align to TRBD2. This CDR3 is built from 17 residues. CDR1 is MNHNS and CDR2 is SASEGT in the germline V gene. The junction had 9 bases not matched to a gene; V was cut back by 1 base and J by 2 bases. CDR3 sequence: CASSEVLASGYTDTQYF. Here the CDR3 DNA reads TGTGCCAGCAGTGAAGTATTGGCTAGCGGATACACAGATACGCAGTATTTT.